The subject of this entry is one T cell receptor beta chain. Antigen unknown. The sample holds other DNA sequences that translate to the same CDR3. Sequencing templates came from extracted RNA that was reverse transcribed into cDNA. Clones were sequenced by immunoSEQ multiplex PCR, and TCRdb holds only the in-frame ones, with some missing. The sample yields about 200,000 clones, about three fifths seen once. The sample is drawn from a study of CD8+ T cells in alopecia areata. Findings and limits, study-wide: Scalp clonality, together with expanded CD8+ clones among the top 100, fell significantly with tofacitinib.

The CDR3 length is 14 residues. Germline V gene data show CDR1 as GTSNPN and CDR2 as SVGIG (reference sequence). Trimming stripped 0 bases from V and 1 base from J, with 4 bases between. Treatment here: oral pan-JAK inhibitor, 5-10 mg twice daily. V is TRBV30 and J is TRBJ2-6; D not certain. The specimen comprised CD4+ T cells sorted from blood, sampled at week 4, from a patient treated with tofacitinib. This clonotype was sampled from a human donor with alopecia areata. The CDR3: CAWSVGSGANVLTF. The CDR3 DNA sequence: TGTGCCTGGAGTGTTGGTTCTGGGGCCAACGTCCTGACTTTC.